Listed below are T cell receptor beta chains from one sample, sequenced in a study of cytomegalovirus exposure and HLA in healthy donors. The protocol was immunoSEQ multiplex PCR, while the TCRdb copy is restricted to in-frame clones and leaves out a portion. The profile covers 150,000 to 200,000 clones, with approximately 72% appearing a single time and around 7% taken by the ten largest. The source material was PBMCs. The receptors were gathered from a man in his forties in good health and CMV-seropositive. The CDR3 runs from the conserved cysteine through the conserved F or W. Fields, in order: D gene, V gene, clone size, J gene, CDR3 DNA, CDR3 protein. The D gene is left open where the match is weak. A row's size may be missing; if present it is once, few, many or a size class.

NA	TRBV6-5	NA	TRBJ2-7	TGTGCCAGCAGTTCTCCACAGGGACCCTGGGGCTACGAGCAGTACTTC	CASSSPQGPWGYEQYF
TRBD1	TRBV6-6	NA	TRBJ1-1	TGTGCCAGCAGGCAGACAGGGGAGGGCACTGAAGCTTTCTTT	CASRQTGEGTEAFF
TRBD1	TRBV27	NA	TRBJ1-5	TGTGCCAGCAGTTTATTGTGGGACAGGGGAAGGGGACTCAATCAGCCCCAGCATTTT	CASSLLWDRGRGLNQPQHF
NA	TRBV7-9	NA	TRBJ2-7	TGTTCCAGCAGCCCCTCGACAGGGAGGAGCTACGAGCAGTACTTC	CSSSPSTGRSYEQYF
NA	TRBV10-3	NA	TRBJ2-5	TGTGCCATCAGTGAGTACCTCGAGCAAGAGACCCAGTACTTC	CAISEYLEQETQYF
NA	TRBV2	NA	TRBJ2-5	TGTGCCAGCAGTGAAGGCGGATTCCAAGAGACCCAGTACTTC	CASSEGGFQETQYF
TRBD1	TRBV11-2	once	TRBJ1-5	TGTGCCAGCAGCTTGGGGGACAGATTAAATCAGCCCCAGCATTTT	CASSLGDRLNQPQHF
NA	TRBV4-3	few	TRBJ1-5	TGCGCCAGCAGCCAAGATCGTCGAGGTGATAGCAATCAGCCCCAGCATTTT	CASSQDRRGDSNQPQHF
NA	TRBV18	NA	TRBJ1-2	TGTGCCAGCTCACCCACACCCGACAGACTTTATGGCTACACCTTC	CASSPTPDRLYGYTF
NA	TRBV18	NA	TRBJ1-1	TGTGCCAGCTCACCTCCAACAGGGAACACTGAAGCTTTCTTT	CASSPPTGNTEAFF
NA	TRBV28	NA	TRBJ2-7	TGTTCTTCTCAGGGTCTCCCCTACTACGAGCAGTACTTC	CSSQGLPYYEQYF
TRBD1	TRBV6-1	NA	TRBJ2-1	TGTGCCAGCAGTGCTACAGGGGGCGGTTACAATGAGCAGTTCTTC	CASSATGGGYNEQFF
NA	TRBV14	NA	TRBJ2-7	TGTGCCAGCAGCCAAGGTGTACAGGGTTTCGAGCAGTACTTC	CASSQGVQGFEQYF
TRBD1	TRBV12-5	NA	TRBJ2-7	TGTGCTAGTGGTTTGTTGGGACAGCGTTACGAGCAGTACTTC	CASGLLGQRYEQYF
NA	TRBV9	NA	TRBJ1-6	TGTGCCAGCAGCGTAGCAGGACAGTATAATTCACCCCTCCACTTT	CASSVAGQYNSPLHF
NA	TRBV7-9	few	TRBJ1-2	TGTGCCAGCAGCTTTGGAGGGCGAACCTATGGCTACACCTTC	CASSFGGRTYGYTF
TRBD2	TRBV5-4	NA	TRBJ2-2	TGTGCCAGCAGCTTGTTGGCGGGGGGGATGAACACCGGGGAGCTGTTTTTT	CASSLLAGGMNTGELFF
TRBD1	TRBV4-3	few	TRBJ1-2	TGCGCCAGCAGCCAAGGGGTGCGGGACAGGGTAATCTATGGCTACACCTTC	CASSQGVRDRVIYGYTF
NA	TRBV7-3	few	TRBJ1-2	TGTGCCAGCAGCTTAGCGGCAGGGGCCCTTCGGGTCTATGGCTACACCTTC	CASSLAAGALRVYGYTF
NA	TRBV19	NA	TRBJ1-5	TGTGCCAGTAGTATAGATGCTACAGAAGTTGCTAATCAGCCCCAGCATTTT	CASSIDATEVANQPQHF
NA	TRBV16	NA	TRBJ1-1	TGTGCCAGCAGCCATGGGAGTCCTGAAGCTTTCTTT	CASSHGSPEAFF
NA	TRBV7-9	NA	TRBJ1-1	TGTGCCAGCAGCTTACTGTTACAGGGCACTGAAGCTTTCTTT	CASSLLLQGTEAFF
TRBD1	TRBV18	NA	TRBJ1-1	TGTGCCAGCTCCCTGGGACAGGGTAACACTGAAGCTTTCTTT	CASSLGQGNTEAFF
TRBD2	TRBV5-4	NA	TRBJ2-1	TGTGCCAGCAGCTTCAATCGGGAGGGCTACAATGAGCAGTTCTTC	CASSFNREGYNEQFF
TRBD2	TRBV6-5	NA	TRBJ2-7	TGTGCCAGCGGGAGGGGTCCCTACGAGCAGTACTTC	CASGRGPYEQYF
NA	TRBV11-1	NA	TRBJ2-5	TGTGCCAGCAGCTTAGGCCGGGAAGTGTACCAAGAGACCCAGTACTTC	CASSLGREVYQETQYF
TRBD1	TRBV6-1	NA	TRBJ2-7	TGTGCCAGCAGTGAACAGGGGGGGACAGGGTCCTACGAGCAGTACTTC	CASSEQGGTGSYEQYF
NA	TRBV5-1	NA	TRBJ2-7	TGCGCCAGTCAGGCCCCTCCTCAAGACAAACTCCGGCTGTACGAGCAGTACTTC	CASQAPPQDKLRLYEQYF
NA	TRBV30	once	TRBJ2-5	TGTGCCTGGAGTGTACAGATCCAAGAGACCCAGTACTTC	CAWSVQIQETQYF
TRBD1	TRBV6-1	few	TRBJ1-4	TGTGCCAGCAGTTCACCCCGGACAGGCGGTGAAAAACTGTTTTTT	CASSSPRTGGEKLFF
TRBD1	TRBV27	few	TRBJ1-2	TGTGCCAGCAGTTTCCTAGGACAGGGGGCTGGTGGCTACACCTTC	CASSFLGQGAGGYTF
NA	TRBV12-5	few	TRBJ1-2	TGTGCTAGTGCCCTGGCTCCCTGGGGCTCTGGCTACACCTTC	CASALAPWGSGYTF
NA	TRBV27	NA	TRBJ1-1	TGTGCCAGCAGTTCCCGACAGATCAACACTGAAGCTTTCTTT	CASSSRQINTEAFF
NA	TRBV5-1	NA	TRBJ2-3	TGCGCCAGCAGAAGGGACATGCCTCGCACAGATACGCAGTATTTT	CASRRDMPRTDTQYF
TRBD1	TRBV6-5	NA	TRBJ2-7	TGTGCCAGCAGTTACTCGGGACAGTCGTCCTACGAGCAGTACTTC	CASSYSGQSSYEQYF
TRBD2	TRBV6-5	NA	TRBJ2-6	TGTGCCAGCAGTTACCGGGGGGTTGGGGCCAACGTCCTGACTTTC	CASSYRGVGANVLTF
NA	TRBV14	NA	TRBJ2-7	TGTGCCAGCAGCCAAGTGGACAGCCACTACGAGCAGTACTTC	CASSQVDSHYEQYF
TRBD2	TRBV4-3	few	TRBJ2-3	TGCGCCAGCAGCCAAGATACTCTAGCGGCAGATACGCAGTATTTT	CASSQDTLAADTQYF
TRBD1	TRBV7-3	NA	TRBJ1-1	TGTGCCAGCAGCAGACAGGGAAACACTGAAGCTTTCTTT	CASSRQGNTEAFF
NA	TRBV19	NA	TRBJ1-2	TGTGCCAGTAGTATAAGCGCCCGGTCGGATGGCTACACCTTC	CASSISARSDGYTF
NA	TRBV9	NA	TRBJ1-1	TGTGCCAGCAGCGGTCGGATGAGCTTGAGGGCTTTCTTT	CASSGRMSLRAFF
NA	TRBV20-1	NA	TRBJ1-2	TGCAGTGCCCCCTACAGCTATGGCTACACCTTC	CSAPYSYGYTF
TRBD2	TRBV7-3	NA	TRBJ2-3	TGTGCCAGCAGCTTAGGTAGCGGGGGAATAGATACGCAGTATTTT	CASSLGSGGIDTQYF
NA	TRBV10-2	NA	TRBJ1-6	TGCGCCAGCACGATGAAGGAGTCACCCCTCCACTTT	CASTMKESPLHF
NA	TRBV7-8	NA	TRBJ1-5	TGTGCCAGCAGCTTAGGTCCCGATCAGCCCCAGCATTTT	CASSLGPDQPQHF
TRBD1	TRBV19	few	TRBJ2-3	TGTGCCAGTACCCCGGACAGGGGGTGGACAGATACGCAGTATTTT	CASTPDRGWTDTQYF
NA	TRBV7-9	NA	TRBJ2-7	TGTGCCAGCAGCACGTCTCGGGGGACAGACTACGAGCAGTACTTC	CASSTSRGTDYEQYF
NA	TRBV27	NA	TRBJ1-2	TGTGCCAGCACCAGACTGACCAACTATGGCTACACCTTC	CASTRLTNYGYTF
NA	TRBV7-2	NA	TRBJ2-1	TGTGCCAGCAGCCCTAACCGGCCTAGCCGCTACAATGAGCAGTTCTTC	CASSPNRPSRYNEQFF